The T cell receptor (beta chain) described here comes from a study of blood T cells in healthy people across ages. A second PCR of about 7 to 11 cycles used a sample-barcoded 5' primer and a J-beta primer mix. A single record per CDR3 protein comes from TCRdb applying MiXCR to the 5' RACE reads. The sample yields hundreds of thousands of distinct CDR3 sequences, roughly 25% seen once. CDR1 is KGHSH, CDR2 LQKENI, per germline. The CDR3 totals 14 residues. The V gene lost 3 bases and the J gene lost 7 bases, with 15 bases spanning the gap. The same sample was also used in a study of T cells of mothers and their children.

The clonotype originates from a boy between 10 and 17 years old in good health. The sequenced sample was blood. This rearrangement joins TRBV18 to TRBJ1-1; D is possibly TRBD1 (6 bases). The CDR3 spells CASSPERQAIEAFF. In nucleotides, the CDR3 is TGTGCCAGCTCACCCGAACGACAGGCGATTGAAGCTTTCTTT.